These 3 T cell receptor beta chains share one sample of origin, sequenced in a study of cytomegalovirus exposure and HLA in healthy donors. With 60 Vbeta and 13 Jbeta primers, the PCR was carried out. Repertoires were generated with immunoSEQ multiplex PCR, while TCRdb's copy carries only in-frame clones and drops some. Of some 120,000 clones listed, about 86% are singletons. The sample taken for sequencing was PBMCs. Receptor source: a woman in her 30s in good health and CMV-seronegative.

This chain connects TRBV5-1 to TRBJ2-1; maybe TRBD2 (6 bases). There are 14 residues in the CDR3. Germline V gene lookup returns CDR1 SGHRS and CDR2 YFSETQ. Trimming took 0 bases from V and 4 from J, leaving 8 bases between them. CDR3 nucleotide sequence: TGCGCCAGCAGCTTGGCGGGAGAATACAATGAGCAGTTCTTC. Translating it yields CASSLAGEYNEQFF.

The rearrangement joins TRBV5-4 to TRBJ1-2; 8 bases are a match to TRBD1. V lost 0 bases and J lost 7; bases outside the gene matches: 2. Germline values: CDR1 SGHNT, CDR2 YYREEE (reference sequence). This CDR3 spans 13 amino acids. CDR3 sequence: CASSLATGVGYTF. CDR3 nucleotides: TGTGCCAGCAGCTTGGCGACAGGGGTTGGCTACACCTTC.

This clone showed up just a few times. V usage is TRBV2 and J usage is TRBJ2-3; tentative D call: TRBD2 (6 bases). The germline V gene has CDR1 SNHLY and CDR2 FYNNEI. V lost 8 bases to trimming and J lost 2 bases, with 14 bases between them. CDR3 size: 14 residues. CDR3 in amino acids: CASGRDSPTDTQYF. DNA for the CDR3: TGTGCCAGCGGACGGGACTCCCCCACAGATACGCAGTATTTT.